This T cell receptor beta chain was obtained from a study of shared clonotypes between healthy human individuals. The CDR3 is made up of 15 amino acids. V was pared by 1 base and J by 3 bases, with 10 bases between. Germline CDR1 and CDR2: MDHEN and SYDVKM. Deep was the level at which the assay was run. Produced via immunoSEQ multiplex PCR; TCRdb's table is partial and in-frame only. The data hold roughly 220,000 clones, with over 50% observed a single time. Sequenced: memory CD4+ T cells sorted from blood. As for subset: CD45RA-negative fraction. The sequence derives from a man aged 25 to 40 in good health. The chain is built from TRBV28 and TRBJ1-5, with D unclear. The CDR3 DNA reads TGTGCCAGCAGTTTATTGTCAGGTTCCAATCAGCCCCAGCATTTT. It encodes CASSLLSGSNQPQHF.